Listed here is a single T cell receptor beta chain. The target antigen is unknown. It was CD45RO-negative cells, positively selected for CCR7, that made up naive CD8 cells, with terminally differentiated effector memory CD45RA+ cells excluded. This entry is derived from a study of shared clonotypes between healthy human individuals. General study results and limits: Non-shared clonotypes had lower generation probabilities than those shared by all four donors. A few donors shared 4.5% to 6.5% of their naive CD4 clonotypes.

Repertoires were generated with immunoSEQ multiplex PCR, while TCRdb's copy carries only in-frame clones and drops some. The data show about 820,000 clones, around 92% seen once. What was sequenced was naive CD8+ T cells sorted from blood. This TCR came from a man younger than 40 in good health.

CDR3 nucleotides: TGTGCCAGCAGCAACGGACTAGCGGGGAGGAGGAATGAGCAGTTCTTC. Its translation is CASSNGLAGRRNEQFF. The chain employs TRBV11-2 and TRBJ2-1; 12 nucleotides line up with TRBD2. V lost 5 bases to trimming and J lost 7 bases; unmatched junction nucleotides: 9. The germline gives CDR1 SGHAT, CDR2 FQNNGV. This CDR3 has 16 amino acids.